A selection of T cell receptor beta chains follows, all from one sample in a study of lymphopenia after photon versus proton radiotherapy. Produced via immunoSEQ multiplex PCR; TCRdb's table is partial and in-frame only. Among 50,000 to 65,000 clones listed, roughly nine tenths were seen once. The sample in question was peripheral blood, obtained from a patient treated with proton-based radiotherapy. The source is an elderly man with esophageal cancer. The CDR3 runs from the conserved cysteine through the conserved F or W. A D gene is named only where the DNA matches it firmly.

>TRBD2|TRBV11-2
CASSPGRGVPYNEQFF
>NA|TRBV9
CASSPLGTNEKLFF
>NA|TRBV4-1
CASSNTRWFQPSSYNSPLHF
>TRBD1|TRBV6-1
CASTSTGGGQPQHF
>NA|TRBV27
CASSGTGSTYNEQFF
>NA|TRBV4-1
CASSTGSAYGYTF
>NA|TRBV6-6
CASSYVSSMYEQYF
>TRBD1|TRBV6-1
CASSELRDRGFF
>NA|TRBV11-2
CASSNVGFEQYF
>NA|TRBV15
CATAPGREPNTEAFF
>NA|TRBV6-5
CASSYGGRAYEQYF
>TRBD1|TRBV18
CASQWDREAEQYF
>TRBD1|TRBV9
CASSVWDRETDTQYF
>NA|TRBV7-2
CASSPVQGGQYF
>NA|TRBV5-1
CASSFGDTTGELFF
>TRBD2|TRBV7-6
CASSYGGAADTQYF
>NA|TRBV29-1
CSVDGDYGYTF
>TRBD1|TRBV5-5
CASSLWTGSYEQYF
>NA|TRBV18
CASSSLERRNTEAFF
>NA|TRBV19
CASSIPPRPGEPGELFF
>NA|TRBV7-2
CASSFRSDTQYF
>TRBD1|TRBV7-6
CASSTRRTGGLEETQYF
>TRBD1|TRBV10-3
CAISESRGRTNTEAFF
>TRBD2|TRBV7-2
CASSRGGSVNEQFF
>NA|TRBV5-6
CASSFPGLSREQFF
>NA|TRBV30
CAWSGRNTEAFF